These T cell receptor beta chains were read from a single sample in a study of cytomegalovirus exposure and HLA in healthy donors. The assay was immunoSEQ multiplex PCR, and TCRdb's table has in-frame clones only and misses some. The repertoire holds about 82,000 clones, with 90% to 95% as singletons. The sequencing input was PBMCs. These receptors all stem from a man aged 18 to 29 in good health and CMV-seronegative. Both conserved end residues are part of each CDR3. The D gene is left open where the match is weak. Where a row states a size, it is once, few, many or the class of an expanded clone; other rows omit it.

abundance	v_gene	j_gene	d_gene	len	CDR3aa	CDR3nt
once	TRBV10-3	TRBJ1-1	.	14	CAIKGGGRWTEAFF	TGTGCCATCAAAGGGGGGGGCAGGTGGACTGAAGCTTTCTTT
.	TRBV9	TRBJ2-3	TRBD2	14	CASSVSSGPYTQYF	TGTGCCAGCAGCGTATCTAGCGGGCCCTATACGCAGTATTTT
.	TRBV7-9	TRBJ2-7	TRBD1	16	CASSPTGGRATYEQYF	TGTGCCAGCAGCCCCACAGGGGGCAGGGCCACCTACGAGCAGTACTTC
.	TRBV6-5	TRBJ2-1	.	15	CASSRGTPGGNEQFF	TGTGCCAGCAGTCGCGGGACACCGGGGGGCAATGAGCAGTTCTTC
.	TRBV7-6	TRBJ2-5	.	13	CASSLTPQETQYF	TGTGCCAGCAGCCTAACCCCCCAAGAGACCCAGTACTTC
.	TRBV4-1	TRBJ2-7	TRBD1	16	CASSQERAGGAYEQYF	TGCGCCAGCAGCCAAGAGCGGGCAGGGGGCGCATACGAGCAGTACTTC
.	TRBV19	TRBJ2-5	.	13	CASSKTSQETQYF	TGTGCCAGTAGTAAGACTAGCCAAGAGACCCAGTACTTC
.	TRBV2	TRBJ1-6	.	15	CASRVQSSYNSPLHF	TGTGCCAGCAGAGTACAGAGCTCCTATAATTCACCCCTCCACTTT
.	TRBV5-4	TRBJ1-1	.	18	CASSASRGSPRGGTEAFF	TGTGCCAGCAGCGCGAGCAGGGGCAGTCCACGGGGGGGGACTGAAGCTTTCTTT
.	TRBV11-3	TRBJ2-5	TRBD2	16	CASSLGTTSGGETQYF	TGTGCCAGCAGCTTAGGTACTACTAGCGGGGGTGAGACCCAGTACTTC
few	TRBV11-3	TRBJ1-1	.	16	CASSLDMWQKNTEAFF	TGTGCCAGCAGCTTAGACATGTGGCAGAAGAACACTGAAGCTTTCTTT
.	TRBV4-1	TRBJ2-7	TRBD1	14	CASSLGQGAPGQYF	TGCGCCAGCAGCCTCGGACAGGGGGCCCCCGGGCAGTACTTC
once	TRBV6-5	TRBJ2-5	.	15	CASRRQAQYQETQYF	TGTGCCAGCAGGCGACAGGCCCAGTACCAAGAGACCCAGTACTTC
.	TRBV30	TRBJ2-2	TRBD2	19	CAWKARRTSGRGDAEELFF	TGTGCCTGGAAGGCCCGCCGGACTAGCGGGAGAGGAGATGCTGAGGAGCTGTTTTTT
.	TRBV28	TRBJ1-2	.	14	CASSLAHRYYGYTF	TGTGCCAGCAGTTTAGCCCACAGGTACTATGGCTACACCTTC
.	TRBV11-2	TRBJ2-7	.	11	CASSLYYEQYF	TGTGCCAGCAGCCTATACTACGAGCAGTACTTC
.	TRBV18	TRBJ2-7	TRBD2	15	CASSPDRSGSYEQYF	TGTGCCAGCTCACCCGATCGAAGCGGGAGCTACGAGCAGTACTTC
.	TRBV6-5	TRBJ1-6	TRBD1	15	CASSLDRVSNSPLHF	TGTGCCAGCAGTCTAGACAGGGTCTCAAATTCACCCCTCCACTTT
.	TRBV9	TRBJ2-6	TRBD1	15	CASSSGGSGANVLTF	TGTGCCAGCAGCTCAGGGGGCTCTGGGGCCAACGTCCTGACTTTC
.	TRBV5-6	TRBJ1-2	.	15	CASSLIRGADYGYTF	TGTGCCAGCAGCTTGATTCGGGGGGCCGACTATGGCTACACCTTC